These T cell receptor beta chains were read from a single sample in a study of monozygotic twins with inflammatory bowel disease. For each CDR3 protein, TCRdb gives one entry from its re-call of the 5' RACE reads, without DNA. Its clone listing holds a few hundred thousand distinct CDR3 sequences. Sequencing used blood. The source of these receptors is a human donor with ulcerative colitis or Crohn's disease, or a healthy co-twin of an affected twin (not recorded which). CDR3s include the opening cysteine and the closing phenylalanine or tryptophan.

V	J	CDR3
TRBV6-5	TRBJ1-6	CASSYSIDRAQSPLHF
TRBV24-1	TRBJ2-7	CATSENRDNYEQYF
TRBV12-3/TRBV12-4	TRBJ2-7	CASRPAGTGPYEQYF
TRBV7-2	TRBJ2-5	CASSFRTWGRGQETQYF
TRBV12-3/TRBV12-4	TRBJ2-2	CASSILAGGPAGELFF
TRBV18	TRBJ2-3	CASSPVGQIGDTQYF
TRBV20-1	TRBJ2-7	CSATRMTESSYEQYF
TRBV2	TRBJ2-7	CASGDRGIYEQYF
TRBV12-3/TRBV12-4	TRBJ2-7	CASSFLAGPNSYEQYF
TRBV27	TRBJ2-5	CASSPNRGLETQYF
TRBV20-1	TRBJ2-5	CSARPSGTSGGETQYF
TRBV5-1	TRBJ2-5	CASSFEVGQIQETQYF
TRBV6-5	TRBJ2-7	CASSYGPSGNYEQYF
TRBV4-1	TRBJ2-2	CASSQAGTSTNTGELFF
TRBV28	TRBJ2-1	CASSEQGSYNEQFF
TRBV20-1	TRBJ2-5	CSAREILGDQETQYF
TRBV7-2	TRBJ2-7	CASSSNGGFSYEQYF
TRBV5-4	TRBJ2-4	CASSFHGSGGLAKNIQYF
TRBV5-1	TRBJ1-3	CASSLEGVPGNTIYF
TRBV18	TRBJ1-5	CASSERQARNQPQHF
TRBV5-1	TRBJ2-7	CASSLGPGFEQYF
TRBV5-4	TRBJ2-7	CASRSDGYEQYF
TRBV20-1	TRBJ2-3	CSARDFASADTQYF
TRBV12-3/TRBV12-4	TRBJ2-1	CASRAQLVSLPNEQFF
TRBV2	TRBJ2-3	CASSEQGFTDTQYF
TRBV19	TRBJ1-5	CASNWKGVSNQPQHF
TRBV7-8	TRBJ2-2	CASSSQLPGQGNTGELFF
TRBV12-3/TRBV12-4	TRBJ2-5	CASSFAETQYF
TRBV7-2	TRBJ1-2	CASSSPGGRIYGYTF
TRBV6-6	TRBJ1-2	CASSYDGSGGYTF
TRBV4-3	TRBJ1-1	CASSHSRGHAEAFF
TRBV20-1	TRBJ2-7	CSARARRASYEQYF
TRBV2	TRBJ2-2	CASSVVRLNTGELFF
TRBV6-1	TRBJ2-2	CASRTGENTGELFF
TRBV6-2/TRBV6-3	TRBJ2-1	CASSYRPTSSHNEQFF
TRBV5-1	TRBJ2-4	CASSLRQDKNIQYF
TRBV7-6	TRBJ2-5	CASSPQSYQETQYF
TRBV12-3/TRBV12-4	TRBJ1-5	CASSFGQGVNQPQHF
TRBV18	TRBJ1-3	CASSPLDLGNTIYF
TRBV27	TRBJ1-5	CASSRGRYSNQPQHF
TRBV7-2	TRBJ2-1	CASSSGLGGGSRNEQFF
TRBV12-3/TRBV12-4	TRBJ2-5	CASSRGEGLRKTQYF
TRBV7-8	TRBJ2-1	CASSHTGRQQFF
TRBV5-6	TRBJ2-5	CASSSPGQWEETQYF
TRBV29-1	TRBJ1-2	CSVEGGFGYGYTF
TRBV30	TRBJ1-5	CAWSVGSYNQPQHF
TRBV11-2	TRBJ2-3	CASSLYNGGGSTDTQYF
TRBV27	TRBJ2-1	CASTVDSSYNEQFF
TRBV21-1	TRBJ2-2	CASSKWGELFF
TRBV12-3/TRBV12-4	TRBJ1-6	CASSFDRGLSPLHF
TRBV29-1	TRBJ1-3	CSVEDLWGTGHSGNTIYF